This T cell receptor beta chain was identified in a study of blood T cell repertoires in COVID-19 (dated by TCRdb to 2020 to 2021). About the investigation overall: Samples covering the acute and convalescent phases of COVID-19 were provided by collaborators in the United States, Italy and Spain. The samples were drawn from two sources: the first 160 participants of the ongoing ImmuneRACE study, and fewer than 1,500 subjects contributed by 6 global collaborators. Sample metadata almost always included a de-identified subject ID, COVID-19 status, age in years and sex. The material from the prospective study consisted of cDNA or gDNA derived from T cells, B-cell-depleted T cells, or PBMCs. The repertoires were released in a freely available public database intended as a resource for research on the immune response to SARS-CoV-2. The dataset comprised deeply sampled blood TCRbeta repertoires from subjects exposed to, actively infected with, or recovered from COVID-19. Where available, HLA class I and class II types were taken from metadata supplied by the sample provider and were not determined by assay-based typing.

With respect to this clone: No antigen is known for it. One base away there is no much larger clone; base qualities are not given.

The study at large found these results: The quantity of clinical and demographic metadata differed by source and by participant and was supplied without curation.

Collaborating institutions collected whole blood in K2EDTA tubes following their own protocols. For TCRbeta analysis, collaborators shipped samples in one of three forms: frozen whole blood, isolated PBMCs, or DNA extracted from either of those sample types. The immunoSEQ Assay, a bias-controlled multiplex PCR, was used to amplify TCRbeta CDR3 regions from genomic DNA. The authors' pipeline ran thus. Within the assay, amplification of reference gene primers was used to estimate how many nucleated cells each sample contained. To quantify the absolute abundance of each unique TCRbeta CDR3 rearrangement, sequence reads were collapsed and filtered. For each sample, productive Simpson clonality was calculated by taking the square root of Simpson's diversity index across productive rearrangements. TCRdb re-hosts the immuneACCESS table, in-frame sequences only. Its copies lack some clones; in the studies checked, an unresolved V gene accounts for under half of them, and the cause for the rest is not known. Clone size and the V and J calls come from that table; the DNA yielded D and trimming. Counted in this sample were 53,000 or so clones; about three quarters of them appeared once. The ten most abundant clones make up roughly two fifths of the sample.

Via the germline V gene, CDR1 is KGHSH and CDR2 LQKENI. The CDR3 measures 17 amino acids from cysteine to phenylalanine. Only CDR3 DNA is held: 51 bases, read in frame from base 1. V and J are truncated by 2 bases and 5 bases respectively, leaving an intervening sequence of 21 bases. Sequencing input: peripheral blood. The sequence is built from TRBV18 and TRBJ1-1; the best D guess is TRBD1, with 6 bases matching. The sequence derives from a man aged 70-80 years with active or convalescent COVID-19. The nucleotide sequence reads as follows: TGTGCCAGCTCACCAGATCACTCCACACAGGGAAAGACTGAAGCTTTCTTT. Its coded protein is CASSPDHSTQGKTEAFF.